Listed below are T cell receptor beta chains from one sample, sequenced in a study of cytomegalovirus exposure and HLA in healthy donors. Clones were read by immunoSEQ multiplex PCR, and TCRdb kept only the in-frame ones, dropping some. The listing contains approximately 50,000 clones. The sample was PBMCs. Receptors were obtained from a female donor in good health and CMV-seronegative. Both conserved end residues are trimmed from each CDR3. A D gene is named only where the DNA matches it firmly.

d_call,cdr3_length,v_call,j_call,cdr3_aa
TRBD2,14,TRBV18,TRBJ2-7,ASSHRGPSGSYEQY
NA,15,TRBV7-9,TRBJ2-2,ASSSTPRGPNTGELF
NA,12,TRBV4-2,TRBJ1-1,ASSQDMGGTEAF
NA,14,TRBV21-1,TRBJ2-7,ASSKSTGQGWYEQY
NA,14,TRBV11-2,TRBJ2-7,ASSSPGEVRAYEQY
TRBD2,12,TRBV6-5,TRBJ2-1,ASSRSGGWNEQF
TRBD2,13,TRBV2,TRBJ2-7,ASHTGTSGRSGQY
NA,13,TRBV19,TRBJ2-5,ASSHTSPEYGTQY
NA,11,TRBV4-1,TRBJ1-5,ASSDSGDQPQH
TRBD1,11,TRBV30,TRBJ1-1,AWRTDRDTEAF
NA,13,TRBV5-1,TRBJ2-7,ASSWGLTVSYEQY
TRBD1,12,TRBV29-1,TRBJ1-1,SVASGGDYTEAF
NA,12,TRBV30,TRBJ2-1,AWSPSGGYNEQF
NA,10,TRBV6-5,TRBJ1-1,ASSYSPGVAF
NA,10,TRBV29-1,TRBJ2-5,SVGGGQETQY
NA,12,TRBV11-2,TRBJ1-2,ASSLAGQLYGYT
NA,14,TRBV19,TRBJ1-4,ASSGVTGEGNEKLF
NA,14,TRBV19,TRBJ2-1,ASSIVSHYKYNEQF
NA,14,TRBV19,TRBJ1-5,ASSIWEGLSNQPQH
TRBD2,16,TRBV4-1,TRBJ2-3,ASSQGLAGGYSTDTQY
TRBD1,12,TRBV11-3,TRBJ1-2,ASSDRQGNYGYT
NA,12,TRBV14,TRBJ2-7,ASSADFTAYEQY
NA,12,TRBV25-1,TRBJ2-1,ASSSASSYNEQF
NA,12,TRBV5-6,TRBJ1-5,ASSYGRREQPQH
NA,12,TRBV7-3,TRBJ1-1,ASSNRRGYIEAF
NA,10,TRBV29-1,TRBJ2-1,SVDLGSDEQF
NA,13,TRBV19,TRBJ2-1,ASSLLGSSYNEQF
TRBD2,13,TRBV30,TRBJ2-7,AGSGGLGVTYEQY
TRBD2,12,TRBV5-1,TRBJ2-5,ASSLVREGETQY
NA,15,TRBV2,TRBJ2-2,ASSSVERRANTGELF
TRBD2,13,TRBV14,TRBJ2-7,ASSQGEGRSYEQY
NA,13,TRBV7-3,TRBJ1-1,ASSKDILMNTEAF
TRBD1,13,TRBV4-2,TRBJ2-7,ASSHRDRGSYEQY
TRBD2,19,TRBV18,TRBJ2-6,ASSNSIGTSGLLAGANVLT
TRBD2,12,TRBV7-3,TRBJ2-2,ASSSGGNTGELF
TRBD1,14,TRBV7-7,TRBJ2-7,ASSLGGPGQGDEQY
NA,12,TRBV30,TRBJ1-2,AWSGTAGYYGYT
TRBD2,14,TRBV14,TRBJ2-7,ASSQKLGGAAYEQY
NA,11,TRBV6-6,TRBJ2-3,ASSPGSTDTQY
NA,14,TRBV29-1,TRBJ2-3,SVEGSHRTLTDTQY
TRBD2,13,TRBV9,TRBJ2-1,ASSAAGLVYNEQF
TRBD1,14,TRBV4-3,TRBJ2-1,ASSHPGTGARNEQF
NA,12,TRBV9,TRBJ2-5,ASSAGLFQETQY
NA,10,TRBV29-1,TRBJ1-2,SVEDGLEGYT
TRBD1,12,TRBV11-3,TRBJ2-7,ASSSHRDRGEQY
NA,13,TRBV15,TRBJ2-5,ATSSLRGGGETQY
TRBD1,12,TRBV2,TRBJ1-1,ASSVQGASTEAF
NA,11,TRBV7-2,TRBJ1-1,ASSLAGGSEAF
TRBD1,13,TRBV6-5,TRBJ1-4,ASSRRDRDLEKLF
TRBD2,17,TRBV18,TRBJ2-1,ASSPRGTSGSLFYNEQF
NA,10,TRBV7-9,TRBJ2-4,ASNPGVNIQY
TRBD1,14,TRBV19,TRBJ1-5,ASKGWGQGGNQPQH
TRBD2,14,TRBV5-6,TRBJ2-7,ASSLRTSGRWHEQY
TRBD2,13,TRBV7-6,TRBJ2-1,ASSLLAGHLNEQF
NA,13,TRBV2,TRBJ1-5,ASSGTDSSNQPQH